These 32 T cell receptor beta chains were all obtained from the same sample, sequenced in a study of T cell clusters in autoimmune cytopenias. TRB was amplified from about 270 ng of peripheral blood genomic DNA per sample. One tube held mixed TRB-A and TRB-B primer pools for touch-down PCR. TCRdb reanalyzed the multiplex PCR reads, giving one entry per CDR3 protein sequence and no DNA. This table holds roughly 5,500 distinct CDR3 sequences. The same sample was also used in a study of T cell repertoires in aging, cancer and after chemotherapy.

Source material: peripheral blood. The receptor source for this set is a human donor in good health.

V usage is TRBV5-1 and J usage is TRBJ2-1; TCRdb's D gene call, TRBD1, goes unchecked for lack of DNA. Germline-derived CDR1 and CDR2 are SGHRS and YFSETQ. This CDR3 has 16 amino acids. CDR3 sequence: CASSLEGARKYNEQFF. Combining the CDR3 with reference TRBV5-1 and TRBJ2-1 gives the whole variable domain KAGVTQTPRYLIKTRGQQVTLSCSPISGHRSVSWYQQTPGQGLQFLFEYFSETQRNKGNFPGRFSGRQFSNSRSEMNVSTLELGDSALYLCASSLEGARKYNEQFFGPGTRLTVL.

CDR3 region: CASSYSQGGHQPQHF. The rearrangement joins TRBV6-2 or TRBV6-3 to TRBJ1-5; TCRdb's assignment of TRBD1 cannot be checked, as there is no DNA. The CDR3 totals 15 residues. The germline CDR1 and CDR2 sequences are MNHEY and SVGEGT.

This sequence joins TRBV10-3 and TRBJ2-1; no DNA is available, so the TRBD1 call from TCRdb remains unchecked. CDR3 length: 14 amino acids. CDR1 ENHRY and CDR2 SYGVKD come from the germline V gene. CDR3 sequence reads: CAIRGQGAQNEQFF.

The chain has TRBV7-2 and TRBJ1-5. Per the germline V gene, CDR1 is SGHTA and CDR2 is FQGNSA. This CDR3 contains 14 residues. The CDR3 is CASSQGRAEQPQHF.

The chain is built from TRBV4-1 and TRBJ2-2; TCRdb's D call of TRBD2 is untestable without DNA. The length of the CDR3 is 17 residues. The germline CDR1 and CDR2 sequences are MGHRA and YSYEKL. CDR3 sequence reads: CASSQARLAGGTGELFF.

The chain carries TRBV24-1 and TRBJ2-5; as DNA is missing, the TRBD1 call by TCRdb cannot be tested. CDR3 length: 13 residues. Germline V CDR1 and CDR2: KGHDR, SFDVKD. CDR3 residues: CATGTGAKETQYF.

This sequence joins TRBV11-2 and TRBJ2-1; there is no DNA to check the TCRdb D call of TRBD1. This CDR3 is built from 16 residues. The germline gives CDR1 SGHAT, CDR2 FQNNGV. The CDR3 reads CASSPRGGLSYNEQFF.

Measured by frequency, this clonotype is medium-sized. CDR3: CASTVFSGVTGELFF. The J gene is TRBJ2-2, the V gene TRBV27; TCRdb reports TRBD2, a call that lacks DNA to check it against. CDR3 size: 15 residues. Looked up from germline, CDR1 is MNHEY and CDR2 is SMNVEV (reference sequence).

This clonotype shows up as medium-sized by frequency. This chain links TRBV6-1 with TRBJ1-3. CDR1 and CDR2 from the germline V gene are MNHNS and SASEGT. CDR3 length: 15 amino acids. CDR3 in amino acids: CAAVGLPNSGNTIYF.

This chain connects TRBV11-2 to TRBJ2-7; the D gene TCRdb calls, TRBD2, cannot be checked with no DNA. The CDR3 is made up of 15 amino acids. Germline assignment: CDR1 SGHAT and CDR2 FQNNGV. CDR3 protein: CASSLGSGGYYEQYF.

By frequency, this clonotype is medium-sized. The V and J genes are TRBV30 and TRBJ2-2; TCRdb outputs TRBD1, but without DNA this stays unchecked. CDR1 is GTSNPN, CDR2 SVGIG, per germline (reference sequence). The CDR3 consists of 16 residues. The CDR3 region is CAWSLYAGANTGELFF.

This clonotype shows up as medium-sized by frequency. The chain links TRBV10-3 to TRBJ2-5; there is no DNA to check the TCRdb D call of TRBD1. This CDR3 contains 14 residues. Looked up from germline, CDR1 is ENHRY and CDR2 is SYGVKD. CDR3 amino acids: CAISDPGTEETQYF.

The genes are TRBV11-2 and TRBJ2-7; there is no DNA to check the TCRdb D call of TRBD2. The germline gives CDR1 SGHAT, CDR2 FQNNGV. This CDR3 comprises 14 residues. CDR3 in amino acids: CASSLDRTSIEQYF.

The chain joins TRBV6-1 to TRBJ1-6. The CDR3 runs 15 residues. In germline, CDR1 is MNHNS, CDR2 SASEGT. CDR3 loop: CASSDVDGYNSPLHF.

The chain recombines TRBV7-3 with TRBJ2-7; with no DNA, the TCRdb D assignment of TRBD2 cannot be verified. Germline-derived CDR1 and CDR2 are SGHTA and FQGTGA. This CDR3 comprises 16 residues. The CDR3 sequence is CASSLDGGGVNYEQYF.

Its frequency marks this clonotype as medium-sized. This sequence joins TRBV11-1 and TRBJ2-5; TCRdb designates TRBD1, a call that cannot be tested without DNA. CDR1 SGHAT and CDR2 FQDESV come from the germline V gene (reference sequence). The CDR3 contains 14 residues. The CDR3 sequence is CASSVGHLQETQYF.

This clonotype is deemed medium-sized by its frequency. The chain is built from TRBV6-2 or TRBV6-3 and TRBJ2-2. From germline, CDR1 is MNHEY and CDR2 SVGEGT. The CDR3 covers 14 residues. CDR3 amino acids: CASSYSEVTGELFF.

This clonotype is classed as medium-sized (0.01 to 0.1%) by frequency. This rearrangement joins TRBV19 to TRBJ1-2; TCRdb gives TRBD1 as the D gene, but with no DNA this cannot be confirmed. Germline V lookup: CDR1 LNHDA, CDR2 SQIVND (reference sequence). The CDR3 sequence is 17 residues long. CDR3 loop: CASSILTRQFQGYGYTF.

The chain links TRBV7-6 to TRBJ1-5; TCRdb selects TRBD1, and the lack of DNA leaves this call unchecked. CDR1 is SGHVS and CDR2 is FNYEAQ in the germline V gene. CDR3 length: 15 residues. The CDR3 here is CASSSPDRPDQPQHF.

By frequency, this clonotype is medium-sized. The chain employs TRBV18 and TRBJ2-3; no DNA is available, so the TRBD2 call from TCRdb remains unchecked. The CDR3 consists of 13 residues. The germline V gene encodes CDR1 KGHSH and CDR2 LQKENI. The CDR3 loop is CASSLGPTDTQYF.

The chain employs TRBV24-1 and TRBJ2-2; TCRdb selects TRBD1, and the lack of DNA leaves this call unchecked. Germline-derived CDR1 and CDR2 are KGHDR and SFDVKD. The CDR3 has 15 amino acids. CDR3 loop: CATRPGTGDTGELFF.

The CDR3 is CSARDLGRQNTEAFF. The rearrangement uses TRBV20-1 and TRBJ1-1. Germline V gene data show CDR1 as DFQATT and CDR2 as SNEGSKA (reference sequence). This CDR3 region has 15 residues.

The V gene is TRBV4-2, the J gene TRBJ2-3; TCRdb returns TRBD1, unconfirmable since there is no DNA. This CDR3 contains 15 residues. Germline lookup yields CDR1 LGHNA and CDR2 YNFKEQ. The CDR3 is CASSQAGQGSDTQYF.

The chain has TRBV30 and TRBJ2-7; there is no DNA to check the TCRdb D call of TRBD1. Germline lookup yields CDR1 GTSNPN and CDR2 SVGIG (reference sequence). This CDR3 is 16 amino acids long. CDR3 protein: CAWREHSGQGAYEQYF. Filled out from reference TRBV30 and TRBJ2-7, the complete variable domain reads SQTIHQWPATLVQPVGSPLSLECTVEGTSNPNLYWYRQAAGRGLQLLFYSVGIGQISSEVPQNLSASRPQDRQFILSSKKLLLSDSGFYLCAWREHSGQGAYEQYFGPGTRLTVT.

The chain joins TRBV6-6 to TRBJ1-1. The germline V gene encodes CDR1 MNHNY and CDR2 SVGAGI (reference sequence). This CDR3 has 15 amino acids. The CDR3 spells CASSYGRVMTTEAFF.

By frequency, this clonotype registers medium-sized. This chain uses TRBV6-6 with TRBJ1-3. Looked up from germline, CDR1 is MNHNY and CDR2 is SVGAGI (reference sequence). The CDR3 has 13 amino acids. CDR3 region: CASRESSGNTIYF.

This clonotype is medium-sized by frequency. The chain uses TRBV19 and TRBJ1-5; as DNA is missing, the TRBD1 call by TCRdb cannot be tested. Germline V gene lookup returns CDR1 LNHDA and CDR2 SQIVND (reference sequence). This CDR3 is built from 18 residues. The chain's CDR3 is CASSMGKGQGSVNQPQHF.

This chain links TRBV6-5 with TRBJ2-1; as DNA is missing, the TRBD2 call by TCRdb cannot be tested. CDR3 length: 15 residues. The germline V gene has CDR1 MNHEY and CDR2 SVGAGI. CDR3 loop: CASSYGTATYNEQFF.

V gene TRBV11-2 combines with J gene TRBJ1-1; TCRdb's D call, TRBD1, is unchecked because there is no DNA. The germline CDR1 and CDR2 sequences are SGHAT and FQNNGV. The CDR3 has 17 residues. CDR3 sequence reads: CASSFPTTRTGATEAFF.

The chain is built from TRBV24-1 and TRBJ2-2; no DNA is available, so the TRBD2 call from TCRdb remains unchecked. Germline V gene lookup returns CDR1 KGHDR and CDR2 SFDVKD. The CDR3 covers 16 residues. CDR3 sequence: CATSDPTSGGTGELFF.

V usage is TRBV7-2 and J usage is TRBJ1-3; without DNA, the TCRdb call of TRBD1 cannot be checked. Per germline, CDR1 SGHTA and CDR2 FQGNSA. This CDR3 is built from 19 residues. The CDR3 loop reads CASSLSSTGTIHAGNTIYF.

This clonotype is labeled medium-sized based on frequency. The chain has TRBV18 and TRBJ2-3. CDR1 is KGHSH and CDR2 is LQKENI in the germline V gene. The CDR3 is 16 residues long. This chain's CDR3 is CASSPRGLMSTDTQYF. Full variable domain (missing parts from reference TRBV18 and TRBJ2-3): NAGVMQNPRHLVRRRGQEARLRCSPMKGHSHVYWYRQLPEEGLKFMVYLQKENIIDESGMPKERFSAEFPKEGPSILRIQQVVRGDSAAYFCASSPRGLMSTDTQYFGPGTRLTVL.